This T cell receptor beta chain was obtained from a study of control samples from healthy donors and cancer patients. Some clones are missing from TCRdb's copy, which holds only in-frame ones; the method was immunoSEQ multiplex PCR. The sample lists about 99,000 clones; around 89% were seen once. The sample taken for sequencing was PBMCs. This receptor was identified in a man in his sixties with lung cancer.

Written as DNA, the CDR3 is TGCGCCAGCAGCAACTCTGGTGAGAACACTGAAGCTTTCTTT. It translates to CASSNSGENTEAFF. The chain has TRBV5-1 and TRBJ1-1, with D hard to call. Deletions cut 4 bases from V and 1 base from J, with 11 bases between. CDR1 is SGHRS and CDR2 is YFSETQ in the germline V gene. The CDR3 is 14 amino acids.